One and the same sample provided the 20 T cell receptor beta chains below, sequenced in a study of T cells in Graves' hyperthyroidism and ophthalmopathy. Amplification of TCR beta CDR3 regions used RNA as the template. Initially, a first-round RT-PCR of the TCR CDR3 employed the HTBI primer set. TCRdb fed the multiplex PCR reads into MiXCR, producing one record per CDR3 protein. The table has some 300,000 distinct CDR3 sequences, over 15% seen once. Sample: blood. Source of these receptors: a young man with Graves' hyperthyroidism.

This clonotype appeared many times. The gene calls are TRBV9 and TRBJ2-7; TRBD1 or TRBD2 may be the D gene (5 bases each). CDR3 length: 15 residues. The germline V gene encodes CDR1 SGDLS and CDR2 YYNGEE. Trimming removed 4 bases from V and 2 bases from J, with 16 bases in between. The CDR3 DNA sequence: TGTGCCAGCAGCTTCCGGCCGGGACGAACCTACGAGCAGTACTTC. This codes for CASSFRPGRTYEQYF. Together with reference TRBV9 and TRBJ2-7, the CDR3 gives the full variable domain: DSGVTQTPKHLITATGQRVTLRCSPRSGDLSVYWYQQSLDQGLQFLIQYYNGEERAKGNILERFSAQQFPDLHSELNLSSLELGDSALYFCASSFRPGRTYEQYFGPGTRLTVT.

This clonotype was seen many times. The chain couples TRBV18 to TRBJ2-7; 10 bases are shared with TRBD1. Germline V CDR1 and CDR2: KGHSH, LQKENI. V gave up 3 bases and J gave up 5 bases; unmatched junction bases: 10. CDR3 size: 16 residues. The CDR3 is CASSPAGTGELDEQYF. The CDR3 nucleotides are TGTGCCAGCTCACCGGCCGGGACAGGGGAACTCGACGAGCAGTACTTC.

The chain recombines TRBV28 with TRBJ2-2; D perhaps matches TRBD2 (5 bases). CDR3 length equals 14 residues. The germline gives CDR1 MDHEN, CDR2 SYDVKM. Trimming removed 6 bases at V and 6 bases at J, with 14 bases between. The CDR3 region has the DNA TGTGCCAGCAGCAAGAGGGCCCATCCCGGGGAGCTGTTTTTT. Protein product: CASSKRAHPGELFF.

The chain links TRBV20-1 to TRBJ2-1; 8 bases are shared with TRBD2. Germline-derived CDR1 and CDR2 are DFQATT and SNEGSKA (reference sequence). The CDR3 covers 14 residues. Trimming took 1 base from V and 8 from J; bases not matched to a gene: 7. CDR3 bases: TGCAGTGCTAGAGCAGCGGGAGAGGTCGATGAGCAGTTCTTC. It translates to CSARAAGEVDEQFF.

Ten or more counts support this clonotype. J is TRBJ1-1 and V is TRBV29-1; no clear D gene. CDR1 and CDR2 from the germline V gene are SQVTM and ANQGSEA. The CDR3 has 10 residues. The V end lost 6 bases, the J end lost 5 bases, and 7 bases lay between the germline ends. CDR3 region: CSVVGTEAFF. The DNA for the CDR3 is TGCAGCGTCGTTGGGACTGAAGCTTTCTTT.

This clonotype was seen only a few times. V usage is TRBV9 and J usage is TRBJ2-2, with 9 bases that match TRBD2. CDR1 and CDR2 (germline): SGDLS, YYNGEE. The CDR3 totals 15 residues. Trimming removed 5 bases from V and 7 bases from J; junction bases left unmatched: 9. The CDR3 region is CASRQQGLAGGELFF. The CDR3 DNA reads TGTGCCAGCAGGCAGCAGGGACTAGCAGGCGGGGAGCTGTTTTTT.

This clonotype was counted between two and nine times. The rearrangement joins TRBV27 to TRBJ2-3; TRBD1 agrees at 10 bases. Germline V gene sequence: CDR1 MNHEY, CDR2 SMNVEV (reference sequence). This CDR3 is built from 15 residues. After removal of 1 base from V and 6 bases from J, the junction contained 4 bases not matched to a gene. This chain's CDR3 is CASSLWDRGRDTQYF. The CDR3 DNA is TGTGCCAGCAGTTTATGGGACAGGGGAAGGGATACGCAGTATTTT.

This clonotype was seen repeatedly, ten times or more. The chain couples TRBV3-1 to TRBJ2-3; a weak D match, TRBD1 (5 bases). CDR1 and CDR2 from the germline V gene are LGHDT and YNNKEL (reference sequence). Trimming shortened V by 4 bases and J by 9 bases, and 11 bases separated the two germline ends. The CDR3 spans 12 residues. The CDR3 region is CASSLRQRTQYF. As DNA, the CDR3 is TGTGCCAGCAGCCTACGACAGAGGACGCAGTATTTT.

This clonotype was seen only a few times. The V gene is TRBV29-1, the J gene TRBJ2-1; D possibly corresponds to TRBD1 (5 bases). Between the trimmed V and J ends, which lost 3 bases and 12 bases, there was a span of 12 bases. Germline loops: CDR1 SQVTM, CDR2 ANQGSEA. The CDR3 spans 11 residues. CDR3 nucleotide sequence: TGCAGCGTTGAGGCAACAGGCGCGCAGTTCTTC. Amino acids: CSVEATGAQFF.

This clonotype showed up many times. This chain links TRBV20-1 with TRBJ2-1, with a weak D call TRBD1 (6 bases). The V end was cut by 5 bases, the J end by 5 bases, with 16 bases between. The CDR3 is 14 amino acids. CDR1 and CDR2 (germline): DFQATT, SNEGSKA (reference sequence). The DNA of the CDR3 is TGCAGTGCTTGGACAGCACTATCCAACAATGAGCAGTTCTTC. Translated, it gives CSAWTALSNNEQFF.

The V call is TRBV6-1, the J call TRBJ1-1; D unclear. This CDR3 has 14 residues. Looked up from germline, CDR1 is MNHNS and CDR2 is SASEGT. The ends were cut back, 6 bases at V and 6 bases at J, with 17 bases in the middle. CDR3 in DNA: TGTGCCAGCAGCCCCACGGGAGGAAGATCTGAAGCTTTCTTT. It specifies CASSPTGGRSEAFF.

This clonotype was observed at least ten times. The genes are TRBV28 and TRBJ2-5; 10 bases align to TRBD2. Germline CDR1 reads MDHEN; CDR2 reads SYDVKM. The length of the CDR3 is 18 residues. V was pared by 2 bases and J by 4 bases, with 13 bases of the junction left unmatched. The CDR3 sequence is CASSLEELAGMWGETQYF. In nucleotides, the CDR3 is TGTGCCAGCAGTTTAGAGGAACTAGCGGGGATGTGGGGAGAGACCCAGTACTTC.

This chain joins TRBV10-3 and TRBJ1-1; D is unresolved. Trimming removed 5 bases from V and 2 bases from J, with 6 bases in between. CDR1 is ENHRY, CDR2 SYGVKD, per germline. This CDR3 has 12 residues. In DNA form, the CDR3 reads TGTGCCATCAGTTGGACCAACACTGAAGCTTTCTTT. It encodes CAISWTNTEAFF.

This clonotype was observed a few times. V gene TRBV9 combines with J gene TRBJ2-7; weak D call: TRBD1 (6 bases). The germline CDR1 and CDR2 sequences are SGDLS and YYNGEE. V lost 2 bases, J lost 4 bases, and 13 bases lay in between. The CDR3 contains 14 residues. The CDR3 reads CASSVTGSPYEQYF. DNA for the CDR3: TGTGCCAGCAGCGTTACAGGGTCACCGTACGAGCAGTACTTC. Supplemented by reference TRBV9 and TRBJ2-7, the full variable domain reads DSGVTQTPKHLITATGQRVTLRCSPRSGDLSVYWYQQSLDQGLQFLIQYYNGEERAKGNILERFSAQQFPDLHSELNLSSLELGDSALYFCASSVTGSPYEQYFGPGTRLTVT.

This clonotype has ten or more counts. This chain uses TRBV11-2 with TRBJ1-5; D not certain. Germline-derived CDR1 and CDR2 are SGHAT and FQNNGV. This CDR3 comprises 16 residues. Trimming shortened V by 5 bases and J by 1 base, and 15 bases separated the two germline ends. The CDR3 spells CASSPLRGGSNQPQHF. For the CDR3, the DNA is TGTGCCAGCAGCCCCTTACGTGGAGGGAGCAATCAGCCCCAGCATTTT. Complete variable domain (other parts from reference TRBV11-2 and TRBJ1-5): EAGVAQSPRYKIIEKRQSVAFWCNPISGHATLYWYQQILGQGPKLLIQFQNNGVVDDSQLPKDRFSAERLKGVDSTLKIQPAKLEDSAVYLCASSPLRGGSNQPQHFGDGTRLSIL.

This clonotype has just a few counts. The chain links TRBV7-2 to TRBJ1-5; D gene unclear. CDR1 is SGHTA and CDR2 is FQGNSA in the germline V gene. V lost 5 bases, J lost 0 bases, and 8 bases lay in between. CDR3 length equals 14 residues. The CDR3 reads CASSTAFSNQPQHF. The CDR3 nucleotides read TGTGCCAGCAGCACCGCTTTTAGCAATCAGCCCCAGCATTTT.

The V and J genes are TRBV16 and TRBJ2-1; D remains ambiguous. The ends were cut back, 3 bases at V and 9 bases at J, with 9 bases in the middle. The germline V gene encodes CDR1 KGHSY and CDR2 FQNENV. The CDR3 is 12 residues long. The CDR3 protein is CASSQGHPEQFF. In nucleotides, the CDR3 is TGTGCCAGCAGCCAGGGCCATCCTGAGCAGTTCTTC. The full variable domain, rest sourced from reference TRBV16 and TRBJ2-1, is GEEVAQTPKHLVRGEGQKAKLYCAPIKGHSYVFWYQQVLKNEFKFLISFQNENVFDETGMPKERFSAKCLPNSPCSLEIQATKLEDSAVYFCASSQGHPEQFFGPGTRLTVL.

This chain uses TRBV30 with TRBJ2-7; 12 bases are a match to TRBD2. V was pared by 2 bases and J by 3 bases, with 14 bases of the junction left unmatched. This CDR3 spans 18 amino acids. From germline, CDR1 is GTSNPN and CDR2 SVGIG (reference sequence). CDR3 sequence: CAWSPRGGLAGSFYEQYF. In DNA, the CDR3 is TGTGCCTGGAGTCCACGGGGAGGACTAGCGGGATCCTTCTACGAGCAGTACTTC.

In this sample, this clonotype turned up a few times. The chain recombines TRBV5-5 with TRBJ1-1; D not certain. V gave up 4 bases and J gave up 3 bases, with 19 bases separating them. The germline gives CDR1 SGHKS, CDR2 YYEKEE (reference sequence). CDR3 length: 16 amino acids. The CDR3 region has the DNA TGTGCCAGCAGCACCCAGAATACGGTCGGGGACACTGAAGCTTTCTTT. Translation gives CASSTQNTVGDTEAFF.

This clonotype has at least ten counts. The CDR3 region is CASSLAWTGKAYEQYF. As DNA, the CDR3 is TGTGCCAGCAGCTTAGCCTGGACAGGGAAGGCCTACGAGCAGTACTTC. The rearrangement uses TRBV7-9 and TRBJ2-7, with 8 bases identical to TRBD1. With V trimmed by 0 bases and J by 2 bases, 6 bases remained unmatched. The V gene's germline CDR1 is SEHNR and CDR2 FQNEAQ (reference sequence). The CDR3 runs 16 residues.